This T cell receptor beta chain was found in a study of T cells after yellow fever vaccination (dated by TCRdb to about 2019). In terms of the full investigation: The SMART-Seq v4 Ultra Low Input RNA kit was used to prepare libraries from fractions with low cell numbers. To follow T-cell clones before and after primary and booster YFV17D yellow fever vaccination, bulk TCR alpha and beta repertoires were sequenced over time. Blood samples were taken at several timepoints before and after primary and secondary immunization, and bulk PBMC replicates and cell subsets were isolated. The cohort comprised two healthy male donors, one aged 18 to 30 and one aged 30 to 40 years.

The treatment or condition tag for this specimen amounts to: live attenuated yellow fever vaccine strain. A standard Ficoll-Paque protocol was used to isolate PBMCs from peripheral blood. Dynabeads CD4 and CD8 positive selection kits were used to isolate the CD4 and CD8 T-cell fractions. TriZol was used to extract RNA from bulk PBMCs, from CD4 and CD8 fractions, and from dextramer-positive and dextramer-negative fractions. The listed sequencing device is Illumina NovaSeq 6000. TCR cDNA was made using 5'RACE template switching, a step that added a universal primer site and unique molecular identifiers. Priming of cDNA synthesis was performed from both the TCR alpha and TCR beta constant segments. Library amplification used two PCR steps, and the second PCR step added sample barcodes and sequencing adapters. Libraries were sequenced on Illumina HiSeq 2500 (2x100 bp) or NovaSeq (2x150 bp). From the authors' description of their analysis: MIGEC was used to demultiplex reads and collapse the reads into UMI consensus sequences, and MiXCR was used for V(D)J alignment. Vaccine-responding clonotypes were identified with edgeR using replicate PBMC samples, with FDR below 0.01 and a log2 fold change above 5 up to day 15 being required. Bulk clonotypes were assigned CD4 or CD8 identity according to which sequenced CD4 or CD8 repertoire held them at higher abundance. TCRdb's own reprocessing of the public reads used fastp at Q25 and MiXCR and kept productive beta chains. CDR3 protein sequences are deduplicated, and each keeps its most common genes and DNA. Clone size and V and J calls follow TCRdb, not the original study. The sample records a few hundred thousand distinct CDR3 sequences, 3.2% of which are singletons. The top ten constitute around 3% of the sample.

In the case of this clonotype: Its antigen is still unknown. Base qualities are not at hand, and no much larger clone is one base apart.

Beyond this particular receptor, the publication reports: After the booster, most of the clones that had expanded following primary vaccination were detected again (just under 97% of CD4 and around 88% of CD8), which suggests that memory was broadly maintained. Computational filtering was required because FACS-sorted repertoires could contain abundant contaminating clonotypes from the bulk population. A small fraction of clonotypes appeared in both the CD4 and CD8 compartments, likely as a result of convergent recombination. Because only two donors were included in the study, the extent to which the findings can be generalized is limited. Compared with the primary T-cell response, the secondary T-cell response was weaker but faster, peaking on day 5 rather than day 15.

Looking up the germline V gene yields CDR1 KGHSH and CDR2 LQKENI. Deletion took 2 bases off V and 7 bases off J, with a span of 11 bases between the germline ends. The cysteine opens and the phenylalanine closes a CDR3 of 14 amino acids. The DNA shown is the 42-base CDR3, in frame from base 1. This TCR was sampled from a man between 18 and 29 years old who received the YFV17D yellow fever vaccine. This material consisted of CD4+ T cells sorted from PBMCs, taken 10 days after the yellow fever booster vaccination. The rearrangement joined TRBV18 to TRBJ2-2, with TRBD2 tentatively as D gene (6 bases match). The DNA is as follows: TGTGCCAGCTCACCATTGAGGGAGGTCGGGGAGCTGTTTTTT. It translates as CASSPLREVGELFF.